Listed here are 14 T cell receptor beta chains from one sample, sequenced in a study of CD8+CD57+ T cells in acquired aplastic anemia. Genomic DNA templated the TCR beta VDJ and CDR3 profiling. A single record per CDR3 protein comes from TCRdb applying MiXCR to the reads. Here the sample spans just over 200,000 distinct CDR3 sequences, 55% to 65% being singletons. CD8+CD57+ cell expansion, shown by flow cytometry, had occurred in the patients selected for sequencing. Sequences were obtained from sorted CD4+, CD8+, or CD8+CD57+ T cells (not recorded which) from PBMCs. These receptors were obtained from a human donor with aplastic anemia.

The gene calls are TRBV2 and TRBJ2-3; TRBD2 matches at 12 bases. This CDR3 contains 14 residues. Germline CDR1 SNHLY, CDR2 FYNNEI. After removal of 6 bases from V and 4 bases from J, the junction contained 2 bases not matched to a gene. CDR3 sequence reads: CASSGTSGSDTQYF. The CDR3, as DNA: TGTGCCAGCAGCGGGACTAGCGGGTCAGATACGCAGTATTTT.

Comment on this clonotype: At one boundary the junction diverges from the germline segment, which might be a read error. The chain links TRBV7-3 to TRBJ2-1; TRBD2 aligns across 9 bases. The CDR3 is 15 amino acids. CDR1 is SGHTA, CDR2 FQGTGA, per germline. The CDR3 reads CASSLTLAGRNEQFF. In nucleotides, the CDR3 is TGCGCCAGCAGCTTGACCCTAGCGGGAAGGAATGAGCAGTTCTTC. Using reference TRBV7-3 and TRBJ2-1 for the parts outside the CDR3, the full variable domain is GAGVSQTPSNKVTEKGKYVELRCDPISGHTALYWYRQSLGQGPEFLIYFQGTGAADDSGLPNDRFFAVRPEGSVSTLKIQRTERGDSAVYLCASSLTLAGRNEQFFGPGTRLTVL.

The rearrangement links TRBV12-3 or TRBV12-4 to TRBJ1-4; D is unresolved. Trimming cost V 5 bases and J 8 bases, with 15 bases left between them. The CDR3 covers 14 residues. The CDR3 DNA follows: TGTGCCAGCAGTGACCCTACCTTGAGAGAAAAACTGTTTTTT. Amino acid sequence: CASSDPTLREKLFF.

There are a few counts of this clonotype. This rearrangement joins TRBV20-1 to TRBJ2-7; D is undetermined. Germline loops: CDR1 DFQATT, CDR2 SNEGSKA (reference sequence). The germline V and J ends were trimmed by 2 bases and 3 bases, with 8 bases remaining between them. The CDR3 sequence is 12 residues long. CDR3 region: CSARRTGYEQYF. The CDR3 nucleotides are TGCAGTGCTAGACGCACGGGCTACGAGCAGTACTTC.

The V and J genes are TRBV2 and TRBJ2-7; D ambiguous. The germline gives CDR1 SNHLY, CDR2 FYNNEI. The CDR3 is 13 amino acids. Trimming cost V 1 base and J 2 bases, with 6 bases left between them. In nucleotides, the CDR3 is TGTGCCAGCAGTGAAGGACCAACCTACGAGCAGTACTTC. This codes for CASSEGPTYEQYF. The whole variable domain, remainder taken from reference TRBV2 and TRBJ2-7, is EPEVTQTPSHQVTQMGQEVILRCVPISNHLYFYWYRQILGQKVEFLVSFYNNEISEKSEIFDDQFSVERPDGSNFTLKIRSTKLEDSAMYFCASSEGPTYEQYFGPGTRLTVT.

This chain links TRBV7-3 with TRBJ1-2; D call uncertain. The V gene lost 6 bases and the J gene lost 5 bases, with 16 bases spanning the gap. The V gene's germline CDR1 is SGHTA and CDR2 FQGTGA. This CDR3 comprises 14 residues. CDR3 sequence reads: CASRANVGAYGYTF. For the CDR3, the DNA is TGTGCCAGCAGGGCCAATGTGGGAGCTTATGGCTACACCTTC.

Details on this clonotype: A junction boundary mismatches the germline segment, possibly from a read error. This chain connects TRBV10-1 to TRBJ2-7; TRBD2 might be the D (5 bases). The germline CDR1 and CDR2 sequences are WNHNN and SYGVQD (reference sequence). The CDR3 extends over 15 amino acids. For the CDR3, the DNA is TGTGCCAGCAGTTACTCCCCCGGGGACTCCTACGAGCAGTACTTC. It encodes CASSYSPGDSYEQYF.

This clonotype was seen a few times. CDR3 in amino acids: CATSDPQGESTDTQYF. In DNA form, the CDR3 reads TGTGCCACCAGTGATCCACAGGGGGAGAGCACAGATACGCAGTATTTT. This chain joins TRBV24-1 and TRBJ2-3, with 8 positions matching TRBD1. CDR3 length: 16 residues. V shed 3 bases, J shed 0 bases, and the junction held 4 bases outside the gene matches. From germline, CDR1 is KGHDR and CDR2 SFDVKD.

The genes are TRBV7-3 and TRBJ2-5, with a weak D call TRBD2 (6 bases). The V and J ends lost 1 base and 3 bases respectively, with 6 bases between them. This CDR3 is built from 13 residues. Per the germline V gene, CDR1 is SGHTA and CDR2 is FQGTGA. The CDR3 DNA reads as TGTGCCAGCAGCTTAAGCGGGGAAGAGACCCAGTACTTC. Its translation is CASSLSGEETQYF.

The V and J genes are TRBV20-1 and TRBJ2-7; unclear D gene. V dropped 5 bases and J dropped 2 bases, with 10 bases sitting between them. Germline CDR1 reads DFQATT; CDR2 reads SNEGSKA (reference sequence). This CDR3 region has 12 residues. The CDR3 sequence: CSAPRSTYEQYF. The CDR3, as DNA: TGCAGTGCTCCTAGGTCCACCTACGAGCAGTACTTC.

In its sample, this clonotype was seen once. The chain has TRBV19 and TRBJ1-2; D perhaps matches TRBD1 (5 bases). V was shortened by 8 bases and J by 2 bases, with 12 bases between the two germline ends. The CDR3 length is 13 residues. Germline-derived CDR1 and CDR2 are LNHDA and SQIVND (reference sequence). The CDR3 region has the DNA TGTGCCAGTTTCAGTCGGGACAACTATGGCTACACCTTC. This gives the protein CASFSRDNYGYTF.

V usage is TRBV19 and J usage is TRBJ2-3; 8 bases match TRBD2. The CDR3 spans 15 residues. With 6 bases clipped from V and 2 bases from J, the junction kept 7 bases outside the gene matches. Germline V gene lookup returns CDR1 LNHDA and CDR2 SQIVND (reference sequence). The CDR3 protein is CASSVPAGDTDTQYF. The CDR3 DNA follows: TGTGCCAGTAGCGTTCCAGCGGGGGACACAGATACGCAGTATTTT. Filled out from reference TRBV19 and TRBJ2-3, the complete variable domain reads DGGITQSPKYLFRKEGQNVTLSCEQNLNHDAMYWYRQDPGQGLRLIYYSQIVNDFQKGDIAEGYSVSREKKESFPLTVTSAQKNPTAFYLCASSVPAGDTDTQYFGPGTRLTVL.

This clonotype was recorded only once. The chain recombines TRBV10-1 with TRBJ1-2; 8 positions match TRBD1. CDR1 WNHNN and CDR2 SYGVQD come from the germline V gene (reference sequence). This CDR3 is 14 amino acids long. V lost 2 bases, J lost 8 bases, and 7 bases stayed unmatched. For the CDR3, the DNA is TGCGCCAGCAGTGAGAAAAGGACAGGGTCCGGCTACACCTTC. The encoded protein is CASSEKRTGSGYTF.

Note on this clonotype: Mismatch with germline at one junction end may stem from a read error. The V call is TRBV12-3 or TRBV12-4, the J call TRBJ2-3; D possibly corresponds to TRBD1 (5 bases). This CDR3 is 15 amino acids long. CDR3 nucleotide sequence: TGTGACAGCAGCTTAGGATTGACAGGCACAGATACGCAGTATTTT. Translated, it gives CDSSLGLTGTDTQYF.